This T cell receptor beta chain appears in the sequencing data of a study of cytomegalovirus exposure and HLA in healthy donors. Study-level findings and limits: Reportedly, diagnosis of cytomegalovirus status by the classifier showed high specificity and sensitivity. In a later analysis, at a false discovery rate of 0.05, approximately 16,000 TCR beta sequences matched HLA alleles. TCR association rates varied by HLA locus in a later analysis, with DRB1 highest and HLA-C lowest. Across donors, most TCRs were seen rarely, yet some public ones were widespread.

Trimming took 1 base from V and 8 from J; bases not matched to a gene: 10. This CDR3 comprises 15 residues. Germline CDR1 MGHRA, CDR2 YSYEKL. Turning to this clone: Antigen specificity is unknown.

In the PCR, 60 Vbeta and 13 Jbeta primers were used. Clones were read by immunoSEQ multiplex PCR, and TCRdb kept only the in-frame ones, dropping some. Here the sample spans 100,000 to 150,000 clones, roughly 79% being singletons. The source of this sequence is a boy between 2 and 15 years old in good health and CMV-seronegative. The J gene is TRBJ1-2, the V gene TRBV4-1; 7 positions agree with TRBD1. Input material: PBMCs. CDR3 in amino acids: CASSQVDREAYGYTF. In nucleotides, the CDR3 is TGCGCCAGCAGCCAAGTAGACAGGGAAGCCTACGGCTACACCTTC.